The rows below give T cell receptor beta chains drawn from one sample of a study of T cell changes during pregnancy in multiple sclerosis. This table comes from immunoSEQ multiplex PCR, and its TCRdb copy is limited to in-frame clones, with some not included. The sample lists more than 95,000 clones; around 94% were seen once. The specimen was peripheral blood, collected after pregnancy. Receptors were obtained from a female donor with multiple sclerosis, enrolled in a pregnancy study. Each CDR3 is given with its conserved first and last residue. A D gene is named only where the DNA matches it firmly. Only part of the rows carry a size: once, few, many, or a class if the clone is expanded.

.	.	TRBV27	14	TRBJ2-5	TGTGCCAGCAGGATGACAGTCTTCTTAGAGACCCAGTACTTC	CASRMTVFLETQYF
TRBD2	.	TRBV5-1	14	TRBJ2-3	TGCGCCAGCAGGCGGGTACTAGCGTTAGATACGCAGTATTTT	CASRRVLALDTQYF
TRBD1	.	TRBV7-2	14	TRBJ1-2	TGTGCCAGCAGCTGGGGGACAGAAGACTATGGCTACACCTTC	CASSWGTEDYGYTF
.	.	TRBV9	18	TRBJ1-5	TGTGCCAGCAGCGTAGTTGACCACAGGGAGCGCGGCAATCAGCCCCAGCATTTT	CASSVVDHRERGNQPQHF
.	few	TRBV27	13	TRBJ2-6	TGTGCCAGCAGTCTCGCTGGGGCCAACGTCCTGACTTTC	CASSLAGANVLTF
TRBD2	.	TRBV25-1	15	TRBJ2-1	TGTGCCAGCAGTGCCCTAAGCGGGGGAGCATCCCAGCAGTTCTTC	CASSALSGGASQQFF
.	.	TRBV29-1	13	TRBJ2-5	TGCAGCGTGAGAGGTCGCTTCCAAGAGACCCAGTACTTC	CSVRGRFQETQYF
TRBD1	once	TRBV13	17	TRBJ2-7	TGTGCCAGCAGCTTAGCCTTTGCCGGGGACAGGGCCTACGAGCAGTACTTC	CASSLAFAGDRAYEQYF
.	.	TRBV19	16	TRBJ1-5	TGTGCCAGTAGTATCGGGCCCAGCGGGAGCAATCAGCCCCAGCATTTT	CASSIGPSGSNQPQHF
TRBD2	.	TRBV9	16	TRBJ2-1	TGTGCCAGCAGCGTAGTGCTAGCGGGGGGGCAGGGCGAGCAGTTCTTC	CASSVVLAGGQGEQFF
TRBD1	.	TRBV5-1	14	TRBJ2-7	TGCGCCAGCAGCTTGGGGACAGGACCCTACGAGCAGTACTTC	CASSLGTGPYEQYF
.	.	TRBV5-1	14	TRBJ1-1	TGCGCCAGCAGCTCGACAGCCATGAACACTGAAGCTTTCTTT	CASSSTAMNTEAFF
TRBD2	once	TRBV30	14	TRBJ2-7	TGTGCCTGGCGGAAGACTAGCGGGAGCTACGAGCAGTACTTC	CAWRKTSGSYEQYF
TRBD1	.	TRBV28	18	TRBJ2-5	TGTGCCAGCAGTTTGGTCCTCAGTAGGGGGCTGGACCAAGAGACCCAGTACTTC	CASSLVLSRGLDQETQYF
.	.	TRBV30	13	TRBJ2-7	TGTGCCTGGAGTTTGGCCATTTTTTCCGAGCAGTACTTC	CAWSLAIFSEQYF
TRBD1	.	TRBV27	13	TRBJ1-2	TGTGCCAGCGCGAGACAGGGGGCCGATGGCTACACCTTC	CASARQGADGYTF